This TCR beta chain was identified in a study of shared clonotypes between healthy human individuals. Study-wide results and caveats: In having few donors, the study represented limited genetic and exposure-history diversity. Among donors, clonotype sharing was expected to be affected by sequencing depth.

CD45RO-negative cells were positively selected for CCR7, leaving out terminally differentiated effector memory CD45RA+ cells. Sequencing was performed with immunoSEQ multiplex PCR; in TCRdb, only in-frame clones are kept and a portion is missing. The sample comprises roughly 2.1 million clones, 85% to 95% of which are singletons, and roughly 1.8% rests with the top ten. About this clone itself: Its antigen is as yet unknown.

This receptor was taken from a man aged 18 to 30 in good health. Some clones in this sample may be carry-over from other donors' samples. Sequencing input: naive CD8+ T cells from PBMCs.

Here the CDR3 DNA reads TGCGCCAGCAGCCAAGTAAGGGGGGGGGAGACCCAGTACTTC. It is translated as CASSQVRGGETQYF. The rearrangement joins TRBV4-1 to TRBJ2-5; D perhaps matches TRBD2 (7 bases). Germline assignment: CDR1 MGHRA and CDR2 YSYEKL. Trimming stripped 1 base from V and 5 bases from J, with 11 bases between. The CDR3 length is 14 residues.